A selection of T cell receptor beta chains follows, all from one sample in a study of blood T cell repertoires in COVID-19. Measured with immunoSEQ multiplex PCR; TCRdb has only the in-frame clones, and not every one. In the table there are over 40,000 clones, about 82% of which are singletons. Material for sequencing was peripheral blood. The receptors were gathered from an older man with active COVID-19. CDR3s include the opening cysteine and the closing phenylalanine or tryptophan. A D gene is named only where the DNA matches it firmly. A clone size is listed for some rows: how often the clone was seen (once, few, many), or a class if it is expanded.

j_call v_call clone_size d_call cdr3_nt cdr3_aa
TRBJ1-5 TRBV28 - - TGTGCCAGCGTATGGGGCCACAATCAGCCCCAGCATTTT CASVWGHNQPQHF
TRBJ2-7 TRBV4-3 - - TGCGCCAGCAGCCAAGGATCTACGTTGTCCTACGAGCAGTACTTC CASSQGSTLSYEQYF
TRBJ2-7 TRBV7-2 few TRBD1 TGTGCCAGCAGCTTAGGGGCAGGGGGCTCCTACGAGCAGTACTTC CASSLGAGGSYEQYF
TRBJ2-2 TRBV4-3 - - TGCGCCAGCAGCCAGGGCGAGAGCTCCCCTTCCTTCACCGGGGAGCTGTTTTTT CASSQGESSPSFTGELFF
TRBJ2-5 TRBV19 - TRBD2 TGTGCCAGTAGTCCTAGCGGGGGAAAAGAGACCCAGTACTTC CASSPSGGKETQYF
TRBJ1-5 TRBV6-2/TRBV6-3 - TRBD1 TGTGCCAGCAGTTACTCTTGGACAGGCCTCAATCAGCCCCAGCATTTT CASSYSWTGLNQPQHF
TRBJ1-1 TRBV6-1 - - TGTGCCAGCAGTGAATTCAGGTTTGAAGCTGAAGCTTTCTTT CASSEFRFEAEAFF
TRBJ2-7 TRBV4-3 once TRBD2 TGCGCCAGCAGCCAAGCTCTAGCGGGGACCTACGAGCAGTACTTC CASSQALAGTYEQYF
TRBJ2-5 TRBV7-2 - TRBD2 TGTGCCAGCAGCTGGACTAGCGGGGATCAAGAGACCCAGTACTTC CASSWTSGDQETQYF
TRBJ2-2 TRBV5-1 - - TGCGCCAGCAGCTTACTAGCTGGCACCGGGGAGCTGTTTTTT CASSLLAGTGELFF
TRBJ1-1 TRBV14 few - TGTGCCAGCAGCCGAGAGAGACTAAAGGGGAACACTGAAGCTTTCTTT CASSRERLKGNTEAFF
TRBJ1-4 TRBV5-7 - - TGTGCGAGCAGCTTAACTTCTGGTGGAAAACTGTTTTTT CASSLTSGGKLFF
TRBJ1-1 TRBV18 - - TGTGCCAGCTCACCACCGCCGGGGGAGGACACTGAAGCTTTCTTT CASSPPPGEDTEAFF
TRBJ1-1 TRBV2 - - TGTGCCAGCAGTGAAGTATGGGGGGGCGGCACTGAAGCTTTCTTT CASSEVWGGGTEAFF
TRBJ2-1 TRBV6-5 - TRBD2 TGTGCCGCCCGCACTAGCGGGAGTGATAAGCAGTTCTTC CAARTSGSDKQFF
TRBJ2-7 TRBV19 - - TGTGCCAGTACCTCGGGAGGGGGCCTGTACGAGCAGTACTTC CASTSGGGLYEQYF
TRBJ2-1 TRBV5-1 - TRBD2 TGCGCCAGCAGCCCCGCCGGGACTAGGACCTACAATGAGCAGTTCTTC CASSPAGTRTYNEQFF
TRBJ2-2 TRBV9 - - TGTGCCAGCAGCGTAGCAACGGTGTCCACCGGGGAGCTGTTTTTT CASSVATVSTGELFF
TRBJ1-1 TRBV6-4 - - TGTGCCAGCAGCCGCGAGGCAGGGCCTCCGAACACTGAAGCTTTCTTT CASSREAGPPNTEAFF
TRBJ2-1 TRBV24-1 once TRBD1 TGTGCCACCAGCATTTCAGGGCAGGGGGACAATGAGCAGTTCTTC CATSISGQGDNEQFF
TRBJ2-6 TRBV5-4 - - TGTGCCAGCAGCGTAGGAGGGGGCGGTGGGGCCAACGTCCTGACTTTC CASSVGGGGGANVLTF
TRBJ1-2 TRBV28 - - TGTGCCAGTTCTCAGGGGTTATATGGCTACACCTTC CASSQGLYGYTF
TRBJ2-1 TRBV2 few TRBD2 TGTGCCAGCAGTGTTTTAGCGGGAGCGAACAATGAGCAGTTCTTC CASSVLAGANNEQFF
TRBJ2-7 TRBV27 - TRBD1 TGTGCCAGCAGCCGGGACAGGGGCTTCTACGAGCAGTACTTC CASSRDRGFYEQYF
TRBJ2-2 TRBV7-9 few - TGTGCCAGCAGCACGCGCGCTCGCGGGGTCGGTATAGCGGAAAACACCGGGGAGCTGTTTTTT CASSTRARGVGIAENTGELFF
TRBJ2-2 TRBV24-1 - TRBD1 TGTGCCACCAGTGATCCCGGGACAGGGGGAGCCACCGGGGAGCTGTTTTTT CATSDPGTGGATGELFF
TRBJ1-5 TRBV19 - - TGTGCCAGTAGTATGCCCCGACAGGCCGATCAGCCCCAGCATTTT CASSMPRQADQPQHF
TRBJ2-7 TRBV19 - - TGTGCCAACAGGGACAAAATTGGCTACGAGCAGTACTTC CANRDKIGYEQYF
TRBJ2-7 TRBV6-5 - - TGTGCCAGCAGTTACTCGGACAGAATCCACGAGCAGTACTTC CASSYSDRIHEQYF
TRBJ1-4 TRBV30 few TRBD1 TGTGCCTGGGACAGGGGTGAAAAACTGTTTTTT CAWDRGEKLFF
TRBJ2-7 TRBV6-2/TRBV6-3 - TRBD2 TGTGCCAGCAGTTACTCGAAGTTTGGACTAGCGCTGAGTTCCGAGCAGTACTTC CASSYSKFGLALSSEQYF
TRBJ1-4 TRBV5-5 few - TGTGCCAGCAGTTTAACCGTCGGGGTTTATCCAACTAATGAAAAACTGTTTTTT CASSLTVGVYPTNEKLFF
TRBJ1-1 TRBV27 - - TGTGCCAGCAGTTTATCGAGGAACACTGAAGCTTTCTTT CASSLSRNTEAFF
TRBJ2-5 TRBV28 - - TGTGCCAGCAGCCTCTCGACAGCACAAGAGACCCAGTACTTC CASSLSTAQETQYF
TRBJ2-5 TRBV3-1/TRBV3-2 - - TGTGCCAGCAGCCAAGAAGTTGGCCGCGGGGAGACCCAGTACTTC CASSQEVGRGETQYF
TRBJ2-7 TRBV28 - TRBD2 TGTGCCAGCAGTCCCCGCGCTAGCGGGAGGTACGAGCAGTACTTC CASSPRASGRYEQYF
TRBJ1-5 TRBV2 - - TGTGCCAGCAGCCAGACAGCTAGCAATCAGCCCCAGCATTTT CASSQTASNQPQHF
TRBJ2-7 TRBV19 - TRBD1 TGTGCCAGTAAATCAGGGACAGGGTCTTGGGAGCAGTACTTC CASKSGTGSWEQYF
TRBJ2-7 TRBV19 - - TGTGCCAGTAGTTTCAGCCTTAGGAGCTCCTACGAGCAGTACTTC CASSFSLRSSYEQYF
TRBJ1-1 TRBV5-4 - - TGTGCCAGCAGCAAGGAGCGCGACACTGAAGCTTTCTTT CASSKERDTEAFF
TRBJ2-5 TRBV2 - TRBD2 TGTGCCGCTACAGATTTTACTAGCGGGAGAGAGACCCAGTACTTC CAATDFTSGRETQYF
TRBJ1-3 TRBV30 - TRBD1 TGTGCCTCTCACAGACAGGGGACCTCTGGAAACACCATATATTTT CASHRQGTSGNTIYF
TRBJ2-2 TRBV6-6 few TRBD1 TGTGCCAGCAGTCTTTTACAGGGGACCGGGGAGCTGTTTTTT CASSLLQGTGELFF
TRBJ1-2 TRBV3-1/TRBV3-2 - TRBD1 TGTGCCAGCAGCCCTTCGACAGGGGGCCCCTATGGCTACACCTTC CASSPSTGGPYGYTF
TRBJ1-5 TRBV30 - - TGTGCCTGGAGTGTTAGGGGTCAGCCCCAGCATTTT CAWSVRGQPQHF
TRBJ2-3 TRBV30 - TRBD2 TGTGCCTGGAGCCCTAGCGGGAACACAGATACGCAGTATTTT CAWSPSGNTDTQYF
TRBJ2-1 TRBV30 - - TGTGCCTGGAGAGGGTTGGGGGGAGTCGATGAGCAGTTCTTC CAWRGLGGVDEQFF
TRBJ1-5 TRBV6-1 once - TGTGCCAGCAGTGAAGCGCTTGGGGGGAATCAGCCCCAGCATTTT CASSEALGGNQPQHF
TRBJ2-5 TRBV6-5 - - TGTGCCAGCACGACAGCTCTCCAAGAGACCCAGTACTTC CASTTALQETQYF
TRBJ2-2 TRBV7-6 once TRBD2 TGTGCCAGCAGCCGGGGACTAGCGGGAGTCGATCTCCTTACCGGGGAGCTGTTTTTT CASSRGLAGVDLLTGELFF
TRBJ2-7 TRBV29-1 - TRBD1 TGCAGCATCGGACAGGGGAGGTTAGAGGAGCAGTACTTC CSIGQGRLEEQYF
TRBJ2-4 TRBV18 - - TGTGCCAGCTCACCAGGCGGGACAGCCCAAAACATTCAGTACTTC CASSPGGTAQNIQYF